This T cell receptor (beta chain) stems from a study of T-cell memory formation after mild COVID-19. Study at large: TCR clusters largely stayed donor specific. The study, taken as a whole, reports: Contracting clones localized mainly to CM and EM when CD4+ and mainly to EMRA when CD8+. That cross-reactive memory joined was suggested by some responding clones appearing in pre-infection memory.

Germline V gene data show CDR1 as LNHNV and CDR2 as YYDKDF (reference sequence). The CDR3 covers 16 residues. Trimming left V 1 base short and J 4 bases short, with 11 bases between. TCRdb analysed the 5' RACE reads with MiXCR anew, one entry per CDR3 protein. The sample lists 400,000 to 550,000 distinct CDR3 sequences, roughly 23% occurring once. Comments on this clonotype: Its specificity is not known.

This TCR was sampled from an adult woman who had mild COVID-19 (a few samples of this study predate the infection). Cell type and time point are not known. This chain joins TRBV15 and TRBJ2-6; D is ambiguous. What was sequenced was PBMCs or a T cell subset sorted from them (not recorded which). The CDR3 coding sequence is TGTGCCACCAGCAGAGTGGCGGTGTCGGGGGCCAACGTCCTGACTTTC. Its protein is CATSRVAVSGANVLTF.